These 29 T cell receptor beta chains originate from one sample sequenced in a study of cytomegalovirus exposure and HLA in healthy donors. The PCR contained 60 Vbeta and 13 Jbeta primers. Repertoires were generated with immunoSEQ multiplex PCR, while TCRdb's copy carries only in-frame clones and drops some. The table shows some 150,000 clones, with 82% occurring only once. Material: PBMCs. The receptors were gathered from a woman in her fifties or sixties in good health and CMV-seropositive.

V usage is TRBV28 and J usage is TRBJ2-7, with D perhaps matching TRBD2 (6 bases). This CDR3 region has 13 residues. Germline V gene sequence: CDR1 MDHEN, CDR2 SYDVKM. DNA of the CDR3: TGTGCGAGCCAGGACGGGGGAGACTACGAGCAGTACTTC. Translation gives CASQDGGDYEQYF.

This clone was recorded once. V and J are TRBV7-6 and TRBJ2-3; TRBD2 matches 9 bases. Losses at the gene ends were 1 base for V and 1 base for J; bases not matched to a gene: 21. The CDR3 sequence is 22 residues long. Germline V gene data show CDR1 as SGHVS and CDR2 as FNYEAQ. DNA of the CDR3: TGTGCCAGCAGCTTAGGGATGTCGGAACTAGCGGGCGCCGAGTGGGGCACAGATACGCAGTATTTT. It codes for CASSLGMSELAGAEWGTDTQYF.

This clone was found once. V gene TRBV6-1 combines with J gene TRBJ2-7; 9 nucleotides agree with TRBD1. The germline V gene encodes CDR1 MNHNS and CDR2 SASEGT. V lost 4 bases and J lost 2; bases outside the gene matches: 6. The CDR3 runs to 15 residues. Here the CDR3 DNA reads TGTGCCAGCAGTGGCCGGGACAGGGTAACCTACGAGCAGTACTTC. Its protein product is CASSGRDRVTYEQYF.

The table lists this clone with a few counts. The CDR3, as DNA: TGTGGGGTACAGGGTCCCGCGAACACCGGGGAGCTGTTTTTT. Its translation: CGVQGPANTGELFF. The rearrangement links TRBV6-5 to TRBJ2-2; D is perhaps TRBD1 (6 bases). This CDR3 is 14 amino acids long. In germline, CDR1 is MNHEY, CDR2 SVGAGI.

The chain joins TRBV6-5 to TRBJ2-3; 9 bases match TRBD1. Germline lookup yields CDR1 MNHEY and CDR2 SVGAGI. V dropped 10 bases and J dropped 4; count of bases not matched to a gene: 12. CDR3 length: 15 residues. The CDR3 region has the DNA TGTGCCACCATCACTAGGACAGGGGCCGCAGATACGCAGTATTTT. Encoded protein: CATITRTGAADTQYF.

The V and J genes are TRBV9 and TRBJ1-2; 8 positions match TRBD1. J was trimmed by 6 bases and V by 3 bases; bases with no gene match: 10. Germline assignment: CDR1 SGDLS and CDR2 YYNGEE. There are 15 residues in the CDR3. The CDR3 here is CASSARTGSVDGYTF. CDR3 DNA: TGTGCCAGCAGCGCCAGGACAGGGTCGGTAGATGGCTACACCTTC.

The chain couples TRBV5-1 to TRBJ1-1; 7 bases map to TRBD1. The germline gives CDR1 SGHRS, CDR2 YFSETQ. The CDR3 spans 14 residues. J lost 4 bases, V lost 4 bases, and 7 bases had no gene match. The CDR3 is CASSRQGRTTEAFF. CDR3 DNA: TGCGCCAGCAGCCGACAGGGTCGGACCACTGAAGCTTTCTTT. Together with reference TRBV5-1 and TRBJ1-1, the CDR3 gives the full variable domain: KAGVTQTPRYLIKTRGQQVTLSCSPISGHRSVSWYQQTPGQGLQFLFEYFSETQRNKGNFPGRFSGRQFSNSRSEMNVSTLELGDSALYLCASSRQGRTTEAFFGQGTRLTVV.

The chain combines TRBV21-1 with TRBJ1-2; TRBD1, the D gene given by the table, was not confirmed from the DNA. TRBV21-1 corresponds to a pseudogene. CDR3 size: 15 residues. CDR3 amino acids: CASSNGTGGDYGYTF. CDR3 bases: TGTGCCAGCAGCAACGGGACAGGGGGCGACTATGGCTACACCTTC.

This clone appeared a single time. The V gene is TRBV12-5, the J gene TRBJ2-6; a weak D match, TRBD1 (6 bases). The CDR3 has 18 residues. V lost 0 bases and J 4 bases, leaving 16 bases between the germline ends. CDR1 is LGHNT, CDR2 FRNRAP, per germline. Written as DNA, the CDR3 is TGTGCTAGTGGTTTGGTCAGGGGCCCCAGAGTGGGGGCCAACGTCCTGACTTTC. Encoded protein: CASGLVRGPRVGANVLTF.

As DNA, the CDR3 is TGCGCCAGCAGCTTGTTTCCCTCAGGGCCCACTGAAGCTTTCTTT. Protein: CASSLFPSGPTEAFF. This chain links TRBV5-1 with TRBJ1-1; a weak D match, TRBD1 (5 bases). CDR3 size: 15 residues. CDR1 is SGHRS and CDR2 is YFSETQ in the germline V gene. Trimming took 1 base from V and 4 from J, leaving 14 bases between them.

In DNA form, the CDR3 reads TGTGCCAGCAGCCATTCCGGGGGGCGAGGTGAAGCTTTCTTT. Protein product: CASSHSGGRGEAFF. This sequence joins TRBV7-9 and TRBJ1-1; possible D gene TRBD1, 6 bases. V lost 5 bases to trimming and J lost 7 bases, with 17 bases between them. CDR1 and CDR2 from the germline V gene are SEHNR and FQNEAQ (reference sequence). This CDR3 has 14 amino acids. Based on the CDR3 plus reference TRBV7-9 and TRBJ1-1, the full variable domain is DTGVSQNPRHKITKRGQNVTFRCDPISEHNRLYWYRQTLGQGPEFLTYFQNEAQLEKSRLLSDRFSAERPKGSFSTLEIQRTEQGDSAMYLCASSHSGGRGEAFFGQGTRLTVV.

The chain has TRBV4-2 and TRBJ2-7; D is possibly TRBD2 (6 bases). V was shortened by 0 bases and J by 2 bases, with 8 bases between the two germline ends. The CDR3 covers 14 residues. Per germline, CDR1 LGHNA and CDR2 YNFKEQ. Written as DNA, the CDR3 is TGTGCCAGCAGCCAAGAGGCGGGAACCTACGAGCAGTACTTC. This encodes CASSQEAGTYEQYF.

This chain joins TRBV16 and TRBJ2-7; D unresolved. The V end was cut by 0 bases, the J end by 7 bases, with 10 bases between. Germline-derived CDR1 and CDR2 are KGHSY and FQNENV. The CDR3 spans 13 residues. The DNA for the CDR3 is TGTGCCAGCAGCCAATCCGGTCTCGGTGAGCAGTACTTC. This gives the protein CASSQSGLGEQYF.

The chain carries TRBV6-5 and TRBJ2-7, with 13 positions matching TRBD2. CDR3 length: 14 residues. Unmatched junction bases numbered 5, after V lost 6 bases and J lost 6 bases. Looked up from germline, CDR1 is MNHEY and CDR2 is SVGAGI. The CDR3 here is CASRSGLAGREQYF. In DNA, the CDR3 is TGTGCCAGCAGATCGGGACTAGCGGGACGCGAGCAGTACTTC.

The rearrangement links TRBV6-4 to TRBJ1-2; TRBD1 is a possible D gene (6 bases). The V end was cut by 2 bases, the J end by 6 bases, with 10 bases between. The CDR3 loop spans 13 amino acids. Germline CDR1 is MRHNA and CDR2 is SNTAGT. The CDR3 DNA reads TGTGCCAGCAGTGACCCGACAGGACATGGCTACACCTTC. Protein sequence: CASSDPTGHGYTF.

The chain combines TRBV28 with TRBJ1-2; 8 positions match TRBD1. The germline CDR1 and CDR2 sequences are MDHEN and SYDVKM. The junction had 4 bases not matched to a gene; V was cut back by 3 bases and J by 4 bases. The CDR3 has 14 residues. CDR3 region: CASSLTGDGYGYTF. CDR3 in DNA: TGTGCCAGCAGTTTGACAGGGGACGGCTATGGCTACACCTTC.

The chain has TRBV7-3 and TRBJ2-1; 8 positions agree with TRBD2. The CDR3 length is 17 residues. The V and J ends lost 0 bases and 3 bases, in that order; junction bases with no gene match: 7. Germline loops: CDR1 SGHTA, CDR2 FQGTGA. DNA of the CDR3: TGTGCCAGCAGCTTAACCACGTGGGCGGGGGGCTACAATGAGCAGTTCTTC. Amino acids: CASSLTTWAGGYNEQFF.

The chain couples TRBV29-1 to TRBJ2-7; 7 positions match TRBD2. CDR3 length: 13 amino acids. Germline V CDR1 and CDR2: SQVTM, ANQGSEA. The V segment lost 4 bases and the J segment 6 bases; nucleotides outside the gene matches: 9. CDR3 protein: CSVGGGVGSEQYF. CDR3 in DNA: TGCAGCGTTGGGGGAGGGGTGGGGAGCGAGCAGTACTTC.

J is TRBJ2-3 and V is TRBV4-2, with a weak D call TRBD2 (6 bases). The CDR3 loop spans 15 amino acids. The germline V and J ends were trimmed by 0 bases and 2 bases, with 9 bases remaining between them. Germline-derived CDR1 and CDR2 are LGHNA and YNFKEQ. The CDR3 is CASSQDVADTDTQYF. The DNA of the CDR3 is TGTGCCAGCAGCCAAGATGTAGCGGACACAGATACGCAGTATTTT.

Here the CDR3 reads CASRLYGYTF. CDR3 sequence (DNA): TGTGCCAGCAGACTCTATGGCTACACCTTC. This rearrangement joins TRBV6-6 to TRBJ1-2; D call uncertain. V shed 6 bases and J shed 4 bases, with 3 bases lying between them. The germline V gene has CDR1 MNHNY and CDR2 SVGAGI (reference sequence). The CDR3 is 10 residues long.

The chain joins TRBV11-2 to TRBJ2-3; TRBD2 might be the D (7 bases). Trimming pared 5 bases from V and 3 bases from J, leaving 15 bases between. This CDR3 contains 15 residues. Germline V gives CDR1 SGHAT, CDR2 FQNNGV. As DNA, the CDR3 is TGTGCCAGCAGCCGAAGAGGGGGGGGAACAGATACGCAGTATTTT. It specifies CASSRRGGGTDTQYF.

The chain carries TRBV28 and TRBJ2-2; possible D gene TRBD1, 5 bases. The V end was cut by 2 bases, the J end by 6 bases, with 13 bases between. The CDR3 is 15 residues long. Germline V CDR1 and CDR2: MDHEN, SYDVKM. The CDR3: CASSLQGWLAGELFF. The CDR3 DNA reads TGTGCCAGCAGTTTACAGGGTTGGTTAGCCGGGGAGCTGTTTTTT.

The genes are TRBV10-3 and TRBJ1-5; D is undetermined. Germline CDR1 and CDR2: ENHRY and SYGVKD. V gave up 3 bases and J gave up 4 bases, with 10 bases separating them. CDR3 size: 14 residues. CDR3 nucleotides: TGTGCCATCAGTGATATACAGACAAATCAGCCCCAGCATTTT. This gives the protein CAISDIQTNQPQHF.

V gene TRBV2 combines with J gene TRBJ1-5; a weak D match, TRBD1 (6 bases). The CDR3 has 17 amino acids. Germline V gene data show CDR1 as SNHLY and CDR2 as FYNNEI. V gave up 4 bases and J gave up 5 bases, with 21 bases separating them. The CDR3 sequence is CASSGSRTFRGYQPQHF. Here the CDR3 DNA reads TGTGCCAGCAGTGGCTCCAGAACCTTCAGGGGTTATCAGCCCCAGCATTTT.

The chain joins TRBV9 to TRBJ1-2; D call uncertain. Germline CDR1 SGDLS, CDR2 YYNGEE. The CDR3 sequence is 14 residues long. V lost 1 base to trimming and J lost 7 bases, with 14 bases between them. The CDR3 here is CASSVQAGVGGYTF. In DNA, the CDR3 is TGTGCCAGCAGCGTACAGGCGGGCGTCGGTGGCTACACCTTC.

The chain is built from TRBV7-9 and TRBJ2-5; D uncertain. This CDR3 is 16 amino acids long. CDR1 is SEHNR and CDR2 is FQNEAQ in the germline V gene (reference sequence). Trimming shortened V by 2 bases and J by 2 bases, and 15 bases separated the two germline ends. The CDR3 nucleotides read TGTGCCAGCAGCTTAATTGGCGGCGAGGAGCAAGAGACCCAGTACTTC. Translated: CASSLIGGEEQETQYF.

The J gene is TRBJ2-1, the V gene TRBV6-1; 7 bases agree with TRBD1. V trimming: 8 bases; J trimming: 6 bases; junction bases outside the gene matches: 13. This CDR3 spans 15 amino acids. CDR1 is MNHNS and CDR2 is SASEGT in the germline V gene. CDR3 bases: TGTGCCAGCTTAAACTTTCGACAGGGAAGCAATGAGCAGTTCTTC. This encodes CASLNFRQGSNEQFF.

In its sample, this clone was seen once. The chain carries TRBV19 and TRBJ2-4; TRBD1 matches at 7 bases. The CDR3 extends over 15 amino acids. The germline CDR1 and CDR2 sequences are LNHDA and SQIVND (reference sequence). V was clipped by 7 bases and J by 2 bases; unmatched bases: 8. The CDR3 sequence: CASISQQGTKNIQYF. Written as DNA, the CDR3 is TGTGCCAGTATCTCACAACAGGGGACCAAAAACATTCAGTACTTC.

A note on this clone: Other DNA variants within this sample encode the same CDR3. The rearrangement links TRBV2 to TRBJ1-1; weak D call: TRBD1 (5 bases). V lost 3 bases and J 3 bases, leaving 11 bases between the germline ends. Germline values: CDR1 SNHLY, CDR2 FYNNEI. This CDR3 comprises 14 residues. CDR3 bases: TGTGCCAGCAGTGACGTCGGGGGAGACACTGAAGCTTTCTTT. Residues: CASSDVGGDTEAFF.